Below are 9 T cell receptor beta chains sequenced from a single sample in a study of identical twins. TCRdb itself ran the 5' RACE reads through MiXCR, one entry per CDR3 protein. The data show about 470,000 distinct CDR3 sequences, approximately 24% seen once. The same specimen was also included in a second study, on T cells expressing NK-cell markers.

Sequenced sample: CD4+ T cells sorted from blood. The receptors stem from a woman aged 18-29 years in good health.

This clonotype came up a few times. The chain carries TRBV12-3 or TRBV12-4 and TRBJ2-1; 7 positions agree with TRBD1. The CDR3 sequence is 16 residues long. V was pared by 6 bases and J by 1 base, with 9 bases of the junction left unmatched. The CDR3 spells CASSPDRAVSYNEQFF. Here the CDR3 DNA reads TGTGCCAGCAGCCCCGACAGGGCTGTGTCCTACAATGAGCAGTTCTTC.

V usage is TRBV14 and J usage is TRBJ2-1, with TRBD1 as a possible D gene (5 bases). CDR3 size: 13 residues. The V gene's germline CDR1 is SGHDN and CDR2 FVKESK. Trimming stripped 1 base from V and 8 bases from J, with 9 bases between. DNA for the CDR3: TGTGCCAGCAGCCAAGTGGGGCGTGATGAGCAGTTCTTC. Translated, it gives CASSQVGRDEQFF.

This clonotype was seen a handful of times. The V gene is TRBV7-9, the J gene TRBJ2-1; unclear D gene. CDR3 length: 12 amino acids. Per the germline V gene, CDR1 is SEHNR and CDR2 is FQNEAQ (reference sequence). With 8 bases removed from V and 3 bases from J, the gap between germline ends came to 8 bases. CDR3 sequence reads: CASGRNYNEQFF. The CDR3 coding sequence is TGTGCCAGCGGACGGAACTACAATGAGCAGTTCTTC.

V usage is TRBV7-2 and J usage is TRBJ2-4; no reliable D call. Trimming removed 2 bases at V and 7 bases at J, with 12 bases between. The CDR3 is 14 residues long. Germline values: CDR1 SGHTA, CDR2 FQGNSA. CDR3 in amino acids: CASSLSYDGNIQYF. DNA of the CDR3: TGTGCCAGCAGCTTATCGTATGACGGGAACATTCAGTACTTC.

This clonotype was observed a few times. The chain has TRBV6-5 and TRBJ2-7, with D possibly TRBD1 on 6 matching bases. The CDR3 loop spans 14 amino acids. Germline V CDR1 and CDR2: MNHEY, SVGAGI. V lost 1 base, J lost 4 bases, and 11 bases lay in between. The DNA of the CDR3 is TGTGCCAGCAGTTACTTCAAACAGGGATACGAGCAGTACTTC. Protein: CASSYFKQGYEQYF.

CDR3 coding DNA: TGTGCCAGCAGTTTCCGTGGGGGGGCCTGGGGTACGCAGTATTTT. Translation gives CASSFRGGAWGTQYF. This chain links TRBV27 with TRBJ2-3, with D perhaps TRBD2 (7 bases). Per germline, CDR1 MNHEY and CDR2 SMNVEV (reference sequence). The CDR3 loop spans 15 amino acids. The V end was cut by 3 bases, the J end by 8 bases, with 18 bases between.

V gene TRBV5-1 combines with J gene TRBJ2-1, with 7 bases fitting TRBD2. After removal of 0 bases from V and 8 bases from J, the junction contained 14 bases not matched to a gene. CDR3 length: 17 residues. Germline assignment: CDR1 SGHRS and CDR2 YFSETQ. CDR3 nucleotides: TGCGCCAGCAGCTTGGCCCCTCGCGGGGGTGCCCATGATGAGCAGTTCTTC. This codes for CASSLAPRGGAHDEQFF.

V usage is TRBV2 and J usage is TRBJ1-6; no reliable D call. Trimming pared 4 bases from V and 18 bases from J, leaving 16 bases between. The CDR3 length is 12 residues. Germline CDR1 SNHLY, CDR2 FYNNEI. The CDR3 region has the DNA TGTGCCAGCAGTGTCGTAACCGCGTCGGGCCACTTT. Translated: CASSVVTASGHF.

The rearrangement links TRBV25-1 to TRBJ2-5; 7 nucleotides line up with TRBD2. Germline-derived CDR1 and CDR2 are MGHDK and SYGVNS. This CDR3 is built from 14 residues. The V segment lost 1 base and the J segment 8 bases; nucleotides outside the gene matches: 7. The DNA of the CDR3 is TGTGCCAGCAGTGAATTGGGGGGGGAAAACACCCAGTACTTC. It yields the protein CASSELGGENTQYF.